These 13 T cell receptor beta chains came from one sample sequenced in a study of blood T cell repertoires in COVID-19. Libraries were prepared by immunoSEQ multiplex PCR; TCRdb keeps only in-frame clonotypes and omits some of them. Here the sample spans about 100,000 clones, just under 80% being singletons. The specimen sequenced was peripheral blood. These receptors all come from a woman aged 70-85 years with acute or convalescent COVID-19.

This chain uses TRBV3-1 (or the pseudogene TRBV3-2) with TRBJ2-3, with 9 bases identical to TRBD2. The CDR3 consists of 13 residues. J was trimmed by 4 bases and V by 7 bases; bases with no gene match: 3. The germline gives CDR1 LGHDT, CDR2 YNNKEL (reference sequence). The CDR3 DNA follows: TGTGCCAGCAATGCGGGGGGGCCAGATACGCAGTATTTT. This gives the protein CASNAGGPDTQYF.

Of note for this clone: The junction differs from germline at one of its ends, possibly a read error. The chain has TRBV7-9 and TRBJ1-6; the D gene is possibly TRBD1 (6 bases). The CDR3 loop spans 12 amino acids. Per germline, CDR1 SEHNR and CDR2 FQNEAQ (reference sequence). CDR3: CASSLGQGTPAF. Written as DNA, the CDR3 is TGTGCCAGCAGCTTAGGTCAGGGGACACCGGCTTTT.

The chain combines TRBV19 with TRBJ1-1, with D hard to call. V was shortened by 3 bases and J by 3 bases, with 14 bases between the two germline ends. Germline CDR1 reads LNHDA; CDR2 reads SQIVND (reference sequence). The CDR3 covers 15 residues. CDR3 amino acids: CASSIRNGLDTEAFF. CDR3 DNA: TGTGCCAGTAGTATTAGGAATGGGCTCGACACTGAAGCTTTCTTT. Based on the CDR3 plus reference TRBV19 and TRBJ1-1, the full variable domain is DGGITQSPKYLFRKEGQNVTLSCEQNLNHDAMYWYRQDPGQGLRLIYYSQIVNDFQKGDIAEGYSVSREKKESFPLTVTSAQKNPTAFYLCASSIRNGLDTEAFFGQGTRLTVV.

The rearrangement uses TRBV20-1 and TRBJ2-5, with 9 bases that match TRBD2. Germline-derived CDR1 and CDR2 are DFQATT and SNEGSKA (reference sequence). The CDR3 has 13 amino acids. Unmatched junction bases numbered 3, after V lost 3 bases and J lost 4 bases. In DNA form, the CDR3 reads TGCAGTGCTAGTTTAGCGGGGGCAGAGACCCAGTACTTC. Translated, it gives CSASLAGAETQYF.

This clone was seen more than once but under ten times. The rearrangement links TRBV6-5 to TRBJ1-1; possible D gene TRBD1, 6 bases. Germline lookup yields CDR1 MNHEY and CDR2 SVGAGI. Trimming pared 6 bases from V and 1 base from J, leaving 15 bases between. The CDR3 has 15 amino acids. Here the CDR3 reads CASRLSWDTNTEAFF. CDR3 in DNA: TGTGCCAGCAGACTCTCCTGGGACACGAACACTGAAGCTTTCTTT.

This rearrangement joins TRBV9 to TRBJ2-6; the D is unclear. Trimming left V 2 bases short and J 1 base short, with 7 bases between. The CDR3 has 15 amino acids. Germline lookup yields CDR1 SGDLS and CDR2 YYNGEE. CDR3: CASSVPGSGANVLTF. The DNA for the CDR3 is TGTGCCAGCAGCGTCCCAGGATCTGGGGCCAACGTCCTGACTTTC.

This chain joins TRBV14 and TRBJ2-1; 14 bases agree with TRBD2. The CDR3 is 15 amino acids. Germline-derived CDR1 and CDR2 are SGHDN and FVKESK. V lost 4 bases and J lost 11; bases outside the gene matches: 7. CDR3 residues: CASSPPGLAGAKQFF. The CDR3 nucleotides read TGTGCCAGCAGCCCCCCGGGACTAGCGGGGGCCAAGCAGTTCTTC.

The chain is built from TRBV10-3 and TRBJ1-2; TRBD1 matches 8 bases. This CDR3 is built from 18 residues. CDR1 is ENHRY and CDR2 is SYGVKD in the germline V gene. V shed 4 bases, J shed 2 bases, and the junction held 15 bases outside the gene matches. The DNA of the CDR3 is TGTGCCATCAGTGCATTCGCCGGGACAGGATCCCTCAACTATGGCTACACCTTC. As protein: CAISAFAGTGSLNYGYTF.

The rearrangement uses TRBV5-5 and TRBJ2-7, with a weak D call TRBD1 (8 bases). Germline CDR1 reads SGHKS; CDR2 reads YYEKEE (reference sequence). Deletions cut 0 bases from V and 7 bases from J, with 14 bases between. The CDR3 has 14 amino acids. In nucleotides, the CDR3 is TGTGCCAGCAGCTTGGGGATACAGGGGGGGGAGCAGTACTTC. It is translated as CASSLGIQGGEQYF.

V and J are TRBV3-1 (or the pseudogene TRBV3-2) and TRBJ2-2, with 7 bases lining up with TRBD2. The germline V gene has CDR1 LGHDT and CDR2 YNNKEL (reference sequence). The CDR3 has 16 amino acids. Germline trimming cut 1 base from V and 0 bases from J; bases unmatched to any gene: 2. The CDR3 protein is CASSQGGGPNTGELFF. CDR3 coding DNA: TGTGCCAGCAGCCAAGGCGGGGGTCCGAACACCGGGGAGCTGTTTTTT.

The J gene is TRBJ2-3, the V gene TRBV6-2 or TRBV6-3, with TRBD2 matching 13 bases. After removal of 4 bases from V and 2 bases from J, the junction contained 15 bases not matched to a gene. Germline lookup yields CDR1 MNHEY and CDR2 SVGEGT. The CDR3 is 20 residues long. This CDR3 is CASSSRQGRLAGGLTDTQYF. CDR3 in DNA: TGTGCCAGCAGTTCCCGACAGGGTCGACTAGCGGGGGGACTCACAGATACGCAGTATTTT.

The chain carries TRBV18 and TRBJ1-4, with D maybe TRBD1 (5 bases). V was clipped by 3 bases and J by 4 bases, with 12 bases between them. CDR1 and CDR2 (germline): KGHSH, LQKENI. CDR3 length: 15 residues. CDR3 residues: CASSPTAGGNEKLFF. In DNA form, the CDR3 reads TGTGCCAGCTCACCTACAGCGGGGGGTAATGAAAAACTGTTTTTT. The full variable domain, with the rest looked up from reference TRBV18 and TRBJ1-4, is NAGVMQNPRHLVRRRGQEARLRCSPMKGHSHVYWYRQLPEEGLKFMVYLQKENIIDESGMPKERFSAEFPKEGPSILRIQQVVRGDSAAYFCASSPTAGGNEKLFFGSGTQLSVL.

The V gene is TRBV5-6, the J gene TRBJ1-5, with D tentatively TRBD1 (5 bases). V lost 2 bases to trimming and J lost 3 bases, with 12 bases between them. This CDR3 contains 15 residues. CDR1 and CDR2 (germline): SGHDT, YYEEEE. The CDR3, as DNA: TGTGCCAGCAGCTTTCAGGGAGGCATCAATCAGCCCCAGCATTTT. This codes for CASSFQGGINQPQHF.